The T cell receptor beta chain under discussion was sequenced for a study of OX40 agonist ivuxolimab in advanced cancers. The assay was immunoSEQ multiplex PCR, and TCRdb's table has in-frame clones only and misses some. The sample yields under 100,000 clones, roughly 80% seen once. This clone was counted a few times. The CDR3 is 16 amino acids. Trimming left V 1 base short and J 0 bases short, with 9 bases between. The germline gives CDR1 SGHVS, CDR2 FNYEAQ. Source: CD4+ or CD8+ T cells sorted from blood, taken in a trial of the OX40 agonist ivuxolimab. The source is an adult with an advanced solid tumor such as melanoma, head and neck, liver or kidney cancer. The gene calls are TRBV7-6 and TRBJ2-2, with D perhaps matching TRBD2 (6 bases). CDR3 residues: CASSLVSGANTGELFF. In DNA form, the CDR3 reads TGTGCCAGCAGCTTAGTTTCGGGGGCGAACACCGGGGAGCTGTTTTTT.